Reported below is one T cell receptor beta chain. The sample is drawn from a study of T cell clones after liver transplantation. TCRdb keeps only in-frame clones here, not all; method: immunoSEQ multiplex PCR. The sample includes 45,000 to 60,000 clones, approximately 84% of them seen just once. Unstimulated PBMCs were sorted into CD3+CD4+ and CD3+CD8+ populations. V was shortened by 2 bases and J by 2 bases, with 15 bases between the two germline ends. Germline assignment: CDR1 KGHSH and CDR2 LQKENI. The CDR3 extends over 17 amino acids. V gene TRBV18 combines with J gene TRBJ1-4; no definite D call. The sequence derives from a human donor who received a liver transplant. The sequences come from CD4+ T cells from blood, collected before liver transplant. The CDR3 reads CASSPAGVLGTNEKLFF. For the CDR3, the DNA is TGTGCCAGCTCACCAGCAGGTGTGCTTGGGACTAATGAAAAACTGTTTTTT.